Following are 13 T cell receptor beta chains from one sample sequenced in a study of blood T cell repertoires in COVID-19. Only in-frame clones appear in the TCRdb table, and some are missing; sequencing was by immunoSEQ multiplex PCR. In the table there are over 300,000 clones, around 80% of which are singletons. The sample was peripheral blood. All receptors derive from a woman aged 45-65 years with acute or convalescent COVID-19.

This clone appeared a single time. This chain links TRBV19 with TRBJ2-7; D possibly corresponds to TRBD1 (6 bases). There are 13 residues in the CDR3. CDR1 LNHDA and CDR2 SQIVND come from the germline V gene (reference sequence). V was trimmed by 7 bases and J by 2 bases, leaving 12 bases between them. This chain's CDR3 is CASNDRNAYEQYF. CDR3 DNA sequence: TGTGCCAGTAACGACAGGAATGCCTACGAGCAGTACTTC.

The rearrangement joins TRBV3-1 (or the pseudogene TRBV3-2) to TRBJ1-3; D remains ambiguous. The CDR3 covers 13 residues. Germline-derived CDR1 and CDR2 are LGHDT and YNNKEL (reference sequence). Trimming took off 4 bases at V and 6 bases at J, with 10 bases between the two ends. The DNA for the CDR3 is TGTGCCAGCAGCCTAAGTGGCCAAAACACCATATATTTT. Translation gives CASSLSGQNTIYF.

The V and J genes are TRBV4-2 and TRBJ2-1; TRBD2 might be the D (6 bases). Germline CDR1 LGHNA, CDR2 YNFKEQ. The V gene lost 4 bases and the J gene lost 5 bases, with 15 bases spanning the gap. This CDR3 has 15 amino acids. The CDR3 sequence: CASSLGAGDNNEQFF. The CDR3 region has the DNA TGTGCCAGCAGCCTCGGAGCGGGTGACAACAATGAGCAGTTCTTC.

V is TRBV11-2 and J is TRBJ1-1; D is possibly TRBD1 (6 bases). Germline V gives CDR1 SGHAT, CDR2 FQNNGV. Trimming stripped 4 bases from V and 5 bases from J, with 14 bases between. This CDR3 contains 14 residues. CDR3 residues: CASSSDIQGTEAFF. The CDR3 DNA reads TGTGCCAGCAGCTCCGACATACAGGGTACTGAAGCTTTCTTT. The full variable domain, completed using reference TRBV11-2 and TRBJ1-1, is EAGVAQSPRYKIIEKRQSVAFWCNPISGHATLYWYQQILGQGPKLLIQFQNNGVVDDSQLPKDRFSAERLKGVDSTLKIQPAKLEDSAVYLCASSSDIQGTEAFFGQGTRLTVV.

This chain connects TRBV6-6 to TRBJ2-1; the D gene is possibly TRBD2 (6 bases). Trimming removed 2 bases at V and 0 bases at J, with 11 bases between. Germline CDR1 MNHNY, CDR2 SVGAGI (reference sequence). The CDR3 is made up of 16 amino acids. The chain's CDR3 is CASSYPGVSSYNEQFF. The CDR3, as DNA: TGTGCCAGCAGTTACCCGGGGGTTTCCTCCTACAATGAGCAGTTCTTC.

A single count supports this clone. V gene TRBV5-1 combines with J gene TRBJ2-5, with a tentative D call TRBD2 (6 bases). The CDR3 length is 14 residues. CDR1 and CDR2 from the germline V gene are SGHRS and YFSETQ. Trimming pared 3 bases from V and 5 bases from J, leaving 14 bases between. The DNA of the CDR3 is TGCGCCAGCAGCTCCCCCGCTAGCGCGGAGACCCAGTACTTC. It encodes CASSSPASAETQYF.

This clone was seen only a few times. The chain is built from TRBV5-8 and TRBJ2-5; tentatively, D is TRBD1 (6 bases). The V and J ends lost 4 bases and 10 bases respectively, with 14 bases between them. Germline CDR1 and CDR2: SGHTS and YDEGEE. The length of the CDR3 is 12 residues. CDR3 nucleotide sequence: TGTGCCAGCAGCCAGCTCCCGGGACACCAGTACTTC. Residues: CASSQLPGHQYF.

The rearrangement uses TRBV27 and TRBJ2-7, with 8 bases fitting TRBD1. V gave up 2 bases and J gave up 5 bases; unmatched junction bases: 5. Germline CDR1 is MNHEY and CDR2 is SMNVEV (reference sequence). This CDR3 has 14 residues. CDR3: CASSLIGQGDEQYF. As DNA, the CDR3 is TGTGCCAGCAGTTTAATAGGACAGGGAGACGAGCAGTACTTC.

The chain joins TRBV15 to TRBJ2-1, with TRBD2 identical over 7 bases. The CDR3 length is 16 residues. The germline gives CDR1 LNHNV, CDR2 YYDKDF (reference sequence). The J segment lost 5 bases and the V segment lost 5 bases, leaving 12 bases of the junction unmatched. The CDR3 DNA sequence: TGTGCCACCAGCGGCGGGGGAAAGGGTCGTGACAATGAGCAGTTCTTC. Its translation is CATSGGGKGRDNEQFF.

V is TRBV9 and J is TRBJ1-2; D perhaps matches TRBD1 (6 bases). The CDR3 runs 13 residues. Trimming took off 5 bases at V and 8 bases at J, with 16 bases between the two ends. Germline CDR1 is SGDLS and CDR2 is YYNGEE. The CDR3 is CASSGHEGDGYTF. CDR3 nucleotides: TGTGCCAGCAGTGGCCATGAGGGGGACGGCTACACCTTC.

The rearrangement links TRBV24-1 to TRBJ1-5; no definite D call. CDR1 is KGHDR and CDR2 is SFDVKD in the germline V gene. V lost 2 bases and J lost 4, with 8 bases in between. This CDR3 spans 14 amino acids. The CDR3 is CATSDYLVNQPQHF. DNA of the CDR3: TGTGCCACCAGTGATTATCTCGTAAATCAGCCCCAGCATTTT.

The CDR3 sequence is CASSPLAGGGEQYF. CDR3 nucleotide sequence: TGTGCCAGCAGTCCCTTGGCAGGGGGTGGCGAGCAGTACTTC. V is TRBV6-4 and J is TRBJ2-7; the match to TRBD1 covers 7 bases. The CDR3 spans 14 residues. The J segment lost 6 bases and the V segment lost 5 bases, leaving 10 bases of the junction unmatched. Per germline, CDR1 MRHNA and CDR2 SNTAGT.

The chain links TRBV6-1 to TRBJ2-1; possible D gene TRBD2, 6 bases. The CDR3 consists of 16 residues. CDR1 and CDR2 (germline): MNHNS, SASEGT. The germline V and J ends were trimmed by 2 bases and 4 bases, with 15 bases remaining between them. Written as DNA, the CDR3 is TGTGCCAGCAGTGAACCCCTGCGGGACGCATACAATGAGCAGTTCTTC. Its protein is CASSEPLRDAYNEQFF.